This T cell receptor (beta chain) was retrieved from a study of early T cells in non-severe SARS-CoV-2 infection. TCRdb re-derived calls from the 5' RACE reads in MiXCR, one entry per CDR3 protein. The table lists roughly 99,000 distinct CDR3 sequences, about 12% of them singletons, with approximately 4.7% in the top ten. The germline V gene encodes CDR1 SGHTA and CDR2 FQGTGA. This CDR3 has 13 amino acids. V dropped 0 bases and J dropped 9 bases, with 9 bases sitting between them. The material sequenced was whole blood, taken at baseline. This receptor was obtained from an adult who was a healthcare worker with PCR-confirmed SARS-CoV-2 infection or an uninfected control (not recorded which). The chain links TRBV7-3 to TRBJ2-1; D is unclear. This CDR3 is CASSLTYDGEQFF. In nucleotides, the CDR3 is TGTGCCAGCAGCTTAACGTATGATGGTGAGCAGTTCTTC.